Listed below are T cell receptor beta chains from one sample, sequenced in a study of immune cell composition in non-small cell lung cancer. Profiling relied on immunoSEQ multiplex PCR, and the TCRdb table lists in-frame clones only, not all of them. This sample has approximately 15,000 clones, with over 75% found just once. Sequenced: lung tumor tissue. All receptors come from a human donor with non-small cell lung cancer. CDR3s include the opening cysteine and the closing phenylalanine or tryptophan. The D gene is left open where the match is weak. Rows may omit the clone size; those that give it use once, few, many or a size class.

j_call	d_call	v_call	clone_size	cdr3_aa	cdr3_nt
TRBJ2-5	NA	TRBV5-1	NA	CASSLGGGGEGETQYF	TGCGCCAGCAGCTTGGGAGGAGGGGGCGAGGGAGAGACCCAGTACTTC
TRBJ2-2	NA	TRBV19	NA	CASFDEGASPGDGELFF	TGTGCCAGTTTCGATGAAGGCGCCTCCCCAGGGGACGGGGAGCTGTTTTTT
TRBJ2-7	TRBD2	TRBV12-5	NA	CASGNWRTSGDEQYF	TGTGCTAGTGGTAATTGGCGGACTAGCGGGGACGAGCAGTACTTC
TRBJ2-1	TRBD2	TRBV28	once	CASSLRSTSGMPGFF	TGTGCCAGCAGTTTACGGTCGACTAGCGGGATGCCGGGTTTCTTC
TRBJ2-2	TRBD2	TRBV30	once	CAWGGNPSGANTGELFF	TGTGCCTGGGGAGGTAACCCTAGCGGAGCGAACACCGGGGAGCTGTTTTTT
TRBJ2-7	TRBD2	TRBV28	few	CASTPGLAGAEQYF	TGTGCCAGCACCCCGGGGCTAGCGGGTGCCGAGCAGTACTTC
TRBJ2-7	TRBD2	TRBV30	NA	CAWSLLAGFYEQYF	TGTGCCTGGAGTCTTCTAGCGGGATTCTACGAGCAGTACTTC
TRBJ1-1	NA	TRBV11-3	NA	CASSLGQNTEAFF	TGTGCCAGCAGCTTAGGACAGAACACTGAAGCTTTCTTT
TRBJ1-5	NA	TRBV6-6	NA	CASSYIAGAGQPQHF	TGTGCCAGCAGTTACATCGCTGGGGCCGGTCAGCCCCAGCATTTT
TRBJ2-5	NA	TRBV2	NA	CASRGNTGSETQYF	TGTGCCAGCCGGGGGAATACAGGGAGTGAGACCCAGTACTTC
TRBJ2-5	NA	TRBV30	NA	CAWIGAGETQYF	TGTGCCTGGATAGGGGCGGGGGAGACCCAGTACTTC
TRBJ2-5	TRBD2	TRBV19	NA	CASSIQGLAAETQYF	TGTGCCAGTAGTATACAAGGACTAGCGGCAGAGACCCAGTACTTC
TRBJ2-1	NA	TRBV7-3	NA	CASSLTRVGLAKGGEQFF	TGTGCCAGCAGCTTAACGCGCGTTGGATTAGCAAAGGGGGGTGAGCAGTTCTTC
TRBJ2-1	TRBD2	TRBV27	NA	CASSFLGGSYEQFF	TGTGCCAGCAGTTTTCTGGGGGGGAGTTATGAGCAGTTCTTC
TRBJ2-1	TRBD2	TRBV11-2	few	CASSSQPGLAERRNEQFF	TGTGCCAGCAGCTCACAACCGGGACTAGCGGAGAGGCGCAATGAGCAGTTCTTC
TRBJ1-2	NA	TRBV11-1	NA	CASSQNRDYGYTF	TGTGCCAGCAGCCAGAACAGGGACTATGGCTACACCTTC
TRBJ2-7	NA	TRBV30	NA	CAWTKGRGYEQYF	TGTGCCTGGACTAAGGGACGGGGATACGAGCAGTACTTC
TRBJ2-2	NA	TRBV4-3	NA	CASSSDYQFIRELFF	TGCGCCAGCAGTTCGGACTACCAGTTCATTAGGGAGCTGTTTTTT
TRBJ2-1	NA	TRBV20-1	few	CSAVGLNEQFF	TGCAGTGCTGTGGGCCTCAATGAGCAGTTCTTC
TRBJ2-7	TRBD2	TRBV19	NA	CASSGTSGSYEQYF	TGTGCCAGTAGTGGGACTAGCGGCTCCTACGAGCAGTACTTC
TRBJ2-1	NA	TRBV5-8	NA	CASKMAFRNEQFF	TGTGCCAGCAAGATGGCCTTTAGGAATGAGCAGTTCTTC
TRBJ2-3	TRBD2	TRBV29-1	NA	CSVLRTSGSLSGTDTQYF	TGCAGCGTCCTGCGAACTAGCGGGAGCTTGAGCGGCACAGATACGCAGTATTTT
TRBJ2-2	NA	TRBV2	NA	CAGGTLGRTGELFF	TGTGCCGGGGGGACTCTGGGGCGGACCGGGGAGCTGTTTTTT
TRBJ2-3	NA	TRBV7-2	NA	CASSFRAVSTDTQYF	TGTGCCAGCAGCTTTAGGGCGGTAAGCACAGATACGCAGTATTTT
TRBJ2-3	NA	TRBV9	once	CASSVVGGRSTDTQYF	TGTGCCAGCAGCGTAGTGGGCGGCCGTAGCACAGATACGCAGTATTTT
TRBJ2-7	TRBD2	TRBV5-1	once	CASSLEAGGLEQYF	TGCGCCAGCAGCTTGGAGGCGGGAGGGCTCGAGCAGTACTTC
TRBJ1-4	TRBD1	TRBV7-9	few	CASSTPRTGLDEKLFF	TGTGCCAGCAGCACACCCCGGACAGGGCTTGATGAAAAACTGTTTTTT
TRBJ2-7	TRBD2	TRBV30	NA	CAWREGSGSTEQYF	TGTGCCTGGAGGGAAGGTAGCGGGAGCACCGAGCAGTACTTC
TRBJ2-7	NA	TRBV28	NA	CASSDSSYEQYF	TGTGCCAGCAGTGACTCTTCCTACGAGCAGTACTTC
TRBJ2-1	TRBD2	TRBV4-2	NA	CASSQATSGYNEQFF	TGTGCCAGCAGCCAAGCAACTAGCGGATACAATGAGCAGTTCTTC
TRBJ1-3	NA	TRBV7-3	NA	CASSSEAGNTIYF	TGTGCCAGCAGCTCCGAGGCTGGAAACACCATATATTTT
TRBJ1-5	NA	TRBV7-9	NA	CASSYSNQPQHF	TGTGCCAGCAGCTATAGCAATCAGCCCCAGCATTTT
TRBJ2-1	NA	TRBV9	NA	CASSVGSITYNEQFF	TGTGCCAGCAGCGTAGGAAGTATAACCTACAATGAGCAGTTCTTC
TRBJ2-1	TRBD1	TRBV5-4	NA	CATTDRGESNEQFF	TGTGCCACTACGGACAGGGGAGAGTCAAATGAGCAGTTCTTC
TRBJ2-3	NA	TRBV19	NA	CASSPGGGGLDTQYF	TGTGCCAGTAGCCCCGGGGGAGGAGGGCTGGATACGCAGTATTTT
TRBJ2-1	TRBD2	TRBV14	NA	CASSQGTSGRVNEQFF	TGTGCCAGCAGCCAAGGGACTAGCGGGAGGGTTAATGAGCAGTTCTTC
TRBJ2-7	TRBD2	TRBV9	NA	CASSLSQSGSHEQYF	TGTGCCAGCAGCCTTAGTCAAAGCGGGAGCCACGAGCAGTACTTC
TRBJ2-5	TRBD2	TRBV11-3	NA	CASSSGTTFQETQYF	TGTGCCAGCAGCTCTGGGACTACATTCCAAGAGACCCAGTACTTC
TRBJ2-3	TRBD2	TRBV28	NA	CASSSYYSGTSGRAPDTQYF	TGTGCCAGCAGTTCATATTACTCCGGGACTAGCGGGAGGGCTCCAGATACGCAGTATTTT
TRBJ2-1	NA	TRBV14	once	CASSPDRYNEQFF	TGTGCCAGCAGCCCCGACAGATACAATGAGCAGTTCTTC
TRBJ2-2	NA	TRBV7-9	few	CASGDKPTGELFF	TGTGCCAGCGGGGACAAACCCACCGGGGAGCTGTTTTTT
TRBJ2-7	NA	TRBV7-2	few	CASSLSSEQYF	TGTGCCAGCAGCCTGAGCAGCGAGCAGTACTTC
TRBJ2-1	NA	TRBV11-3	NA	CASSSSTFVNEQFF	TGTGCCAGCAGCTCCTCTACATTTGTGAATGAGCAGTTCTTC
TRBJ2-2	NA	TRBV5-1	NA	CASSAGGGSRELFF	TGCGCCAGCAGCGCAGGGGGGGGCTCCAGGGAGCTGTTTTTT
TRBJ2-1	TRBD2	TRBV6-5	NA	CASRGSGRVNEQFF	TGTGCCAGCCGAGGCAGCGGGAGGGTCAATGAGCAGTTCTTC
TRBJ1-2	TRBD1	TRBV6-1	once	CASTTGGVYGYTF	TGTGCCAGTACGACAGGGGGCGTCTATGGCTACACCTTC
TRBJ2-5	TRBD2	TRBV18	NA	CASSPYRGTSRQETQYF	TGTGCCAGCTCACCGTATCGAGGGACTAGCAGACAAGAGACCCAGTACTTC
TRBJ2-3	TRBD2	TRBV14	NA	CASSQGGLAVGDTQYF	TGTGCCAGCAGCCAAGGGGGACTAGCGGTGGGAGATACGCAGTATTTT
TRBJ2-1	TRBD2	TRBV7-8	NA	CASSPGTSLNEQFF	TGTGCCAGCAGCCCCGGGACTAGCTTGAATGAGCAGTTCTTC
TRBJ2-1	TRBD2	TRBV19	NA	CASSISGSGVNEQFF	TGTGCCAGTAGTATTAGCGGGAGTGGTGTCAATGAGCAGTTCTTC